The sequence of this TCR beta chain was determined in a study of shared clonotypes between healthy human individuals. The overall study: Aged 18 to 49, the donors were two women and a few men. Study conclusions and caveats: The study found lower generation probabilities in non-shared clonotypes than in those shared by all four donors.

A note on this clone: Its antigen is currently unknown.

This CDR3 is built from 13 residues. V was pared by 7 bases and J by 0 bases, with 7 bases between. Germline CDR1 is WNHNN and CDR2 is SYGVQD (reference sequence). Sequenced by immunoSEQ multiplex PCR; TCRdb stores in-frame clones only, minus some. The data hold 2 million to 2.5 million clones, with nearly 97% observed a single time. The sequenced sample consisted of naive CD4+ T cells sorted from blood. Described subset: CD45RA+ positively selected. The TCR was taken from a man aged 18 to 29 in good health. The chain is built from TRBV10-1 and TRBJ2-4; D gene unclear. CDR3 bases: TGCGCCAGCAATCGACTAGCCAAAAACATTCAGTACTTC. This codes for CASNRLAKNIQYF.